The clone carrying this T cell receptor (beta chain) was seen only once. This sample was included in a study of blood T cell repertoires in COVID-19. The wider study: The study drew acute and convalescent COVID-19 samples from the United States, Italy and Spain. Sources were T cells, B-cell-depleted T cells, or PBMCs; the material itself was cDNA or gDNA.

Repertoires were generated with immunoSEQ multiplex PCR, while TCRdb's copy carries only in-frame clones and drops some. Of roughly 150,000 clones in the sample, around 81% were seen once. The junction had 5 bases not matched to a gene; V was cut back by 4 bases and J by 5 bases. This CDR3 is 15 amino acids long. In germline, CDR1 is SGHTA, CDR2 FQGNSA. V is TRBV7-2 and J is TRBJ2-5, with 12 bases that match TRBD2. This sequence was found in a woman older than 75 with COVID-19, enrolled during active disease. Sequenced material: peripheral blood. CDR3 residues: CASSSGLAGHETQYF. CDR3 in DNA: TGTGCCAGCAGCTCAGGACTAGCGGGACACGAGACCCAGTACTTC. The full variable domain, with the rest looked up from reference TRBV7-2 and TRBJ2-5, is GAGVSQSPSNKVTEKGKDVELRCDPISGHTALYWYRQSLGQGLEFLIYFQGNSAPDKSGLPSDRFSAERTGGSVSTLTIQRTQQEDSAVYLCASSSGLAGHETQYFGPGTRLLVL.